This T cell receptor beta chain was retrieved from a study of T cells in Graves' hyperthyroidism and ophthalmopathy. Study-wide results and caveats: Blood samples included most of the expanded thyroid clonotypes exceeding 0.001.

V was shortened by 4 bases and J by 0 bases, with 9 bases between the two germline ends. Germline-derived CDR1 and CDR2 are MNHEY and SVGEGT. The CDR3 is 15 residues long. Amplification yielded TCR beta CDR3 regions, with RNA transcripts as the source. During a first-round RT-PCR of the TCR CDR3, the HTBI primer set was used. Each CDR3 protein gets one entry after TCRdb re-called the multiplex PCR reads with MiXCR. Here the sample spans 550,000 to 700,000 distinct CDR3 sequences, 46% being singletons. In this sample, this clonotype turned up many times. What it binds is not known. Diagnoses used clinical symptoms, serum thyroxine and TRAb, thyroid ultrasound and orbital computed tomography.

The rearrangement links TRBV6-2 or TRBV6-3 to TRBJ2-2, with D hard to call. The sequenced sample consisted of peripheral blood or thyroid tissue (not recorded which). The TCR was taken from an adult woman with Graves' disease, either hyperthyroidism or ophthalmopathy (not recorded which). Written as DNA, the CDR3 is TGTGCCAGCAGTTGGTGGACGCCGAACACCGGGGAGCTGTTTTTT. Amino acid sequence: CASSWWTPNTGELFF.